These 14 T cell receptor beta chains share one sample of origin, sequenced in a study of cytomegalovirus exposure and HLA in healthy donors. It was with 60 Vbeta and 13 Jbeta primers that the PCR ran. Here immunoSEQ multiplex PCR was the method, and the copy in TCRdb shows in-frame clones only, minus some. Recorded for this sample: roughly 78,000 clones. The sequencing input was PBMCs. These receptors came from a man aged 35-49 years in good health and CMV-seronegative.

The chain uses TRBV30 and TRBJ2-7; TRBD2 is a possible D gene (5 bases). Germline V gene data show CDR1 as GTSNPN and CDR2 as SVGIG (reference sequence). The CDR3 has 12 residues. Between the trimmed V and J ends, which lost 1 base and 5 bases, there was a span of 9 bases. The CDR3 loop is CAWSALANEQYF. The CDR3, as DNA: TGTGCCTGGAGTGCCCTAGCAAACGAGCAGTACTTC.

The chain joins TRBV18 to TRBJ1-4, with a tentative D call TRBD1 (6 bases). The CDR3 contains 15 residues. With 4 bases removed from V and 4 bases from J, the gap between germline ends came to 13 bases. Germline V lookup: CDR1 KGHSH, CDR2 LQKENI. The CDR3 nucleotides are TGTGCCAGCTCACAACAGGGAAGCCATAATGAAAAACTGTTTTTT. Its translation is CASSQQGSHNEKLFF.

This chain uses TRBV9 with TRBJ2-2; TRBD2 matches 11 bases. This CDR3 has 16 amino acids. The V gene's germline CDR1 is SGDLS and CDR2 YYNGEE. V lost 3 bases and J lost 4; bases outside the gene matches: 5. The CDR3 protein is CASSGLAGPSTGELFF. The DNA of the CDR3 is TGTGCCAGCAGCGGACTAGCGGGACCGAGCACCGGGGAGCTGTTTTTT.

This sequence joins TRBV19 and TRBJ2-7; 7 bases match TRBD1. The V segment lost 4 bases and the J segment 5 bases; nucleotides outside the gene matches: 8. This CDR3 contains 14 residues. CDR1 is LNHDA and CDR2 is SQIVND in the germline V gene (reference sequence). CDR3 region: CASSNRGDRDEQYF. CDR3 DNA sequence: TGTGCCAGTAGTAACCGTGGAGACAGGGACGAGCAGTACTTC.

This chain connects TRBV27 to TRBJ1-5, with 7 nucleotides matching TRBD1. Trimming at V came to 5 bases and at J to 7 bases, leaving 2 bases not matched to a gene. Per the germline V gene, CDR1 is MNHEY and CDR2 is SMNVEV (reference sequence). This CDR3 has 12 amino acids. The CDR3 protein is CASSPQGQPQHF. The CDR3 region has the DNA TGTGCCAGCAGTCCACAGGGGCAGCCCCAGCATTTT.

The chain combines TRBV2 with TRBJ1-5, with D maybe TRBD1 (5 bases). The V end was cut by 7 bases, the J end by 1 base, with 17 bases between. The length of the CDR3 is 16 residues. Germline V gene data show CDR1 as SNHLY and CDR2 as FYNNEI. In nucleotides, the CDR3 is TGTGCCAGCACCGGCAGGGCGGTCTTAAGCAATCAGCCCCAGCATTTT. Its protein product is CASTGRAVLSNQPQHF.

V is TRBV25-1 and J is TRBJ2-1; 9 bases align to TRBD1. V was clipped by 8 bases and J by 6 bases; unmatched bases: 11. The CDR3 loop spans 15 amino acids. Germline V gene sequence: CDR1 MGHDK, CDR2 SYGVNS. Written as DNA, the CDR3 is TGTGCCAGCGACCCGGGACAGGGTACTAGCAATGAGCAGTTCTTC. This sequence encodes CASDPGQGTSNEQFF.

The J gene is TRBJ1-1, the V gene TRBV29-1; the match to TRBD1 covers 12 bases. In germline, CDR1 is SQVTM, CDR2 ANQGSEA. Trimming at V came to 5 bases and at J to 6 bases, leaving 7 bases not matched to a gene. This CDR3 has 14 residues. As DNA, the CDR3 is TGCAGCGTTTCCCCGGGGGACAGGGGGCCTGAAGCTTTCTTT. Its protein is CSVSPGDRGPEAFF.

The V call is TRBV6-5, the J call TRBJ2-5, with 11 bases that match TRBD1. This CDR3 comprises 15 residues. J lost 7 bases, V lost 1 base, and 5 bases had no gene match. Per the germline V gene, CDR1 is MNHEY and CDR2 is SVGAGI. The CDR3 DNA reads TGTGCCAGCAGTTACTTATCCGGGACAGGGGGGACCCAGTACTTC. Protein: CASSYLSGTGGTQYF.

The chain employs TRBV20-1 and TRBJ2-3, with D unclear. Germline V gene sequence: CDR1 DFQATT, CDR2 SNEGSKA (reference sequence). The CDR3 is 11 residues long. V lost 6 bases and J lost 4, with 8 bases in between. Here the CDR3 reads CSARLSDTQYF. CDR3 coding DNA: TGCAGTGCCAGGCTTTCAGATACGCAGTATTTT.

In nucleotides, the CDR3 is TGTGCCAGCAGCTTAGGACAGGGTTATGGCTACACCTTC. Its translation: CASSLGQGYGYTF. The chain joins TRBV7-2 to TRBJ1-2; 7 bases line up with TRBD1. With V trimmed by 1 base and J by 5 bases, 1 base remained unmatched. CDR1 and CDR2 (germline): SGHTA, FQGNSA. The CDR3 has 13 residues.

The rearrangement joins TRBV2 to TRBJ2-3; 9 nucleotides match TRBD2. The junction had 9 bases not matched to a gene; V was cut back by 5 bases and J by 3 bases. The V gene's germline CDR1 is SNHLY and CDR2 FYNNEI. The CDR3 spans 16 residues. Here the CDR3 reads CASSQPSGVGTDTQYF. CDR3 in DNA: TGTGCCAGCAGTCAGCCTAGCGGGGTTGGGACAGATACGCAGTATTTT. The whole variable domain, remainder taken from reference TRBV2 and TRBJ2-3, is EPEVTQTPSHQVTQMGQEVILRCVPISNHLYFYWYRQILGQKVEFLVSFYNNEISEKSEIFDDQFSVERPDGSNFTLKIRSTKLEDSAMYFCASSQPSGVGTDTQYFGPGTRLTVL.

V usage is TRBV7-8 and J usage is TRBJ1-5; TRBD1 agrees at 8 bases. The germline gives CDR1 SGHVS, CDR2 FQNEAQ. The trim removed 5 bases at V and 1 base at J, leaving 1 base unmatched. This CDR3 contains 14 residues. The CDR3 DNA sequence: TGTGCCAGCAGCCGGACAGGGAGCAATCAGCCCCAGCATTTT. It is translated as CASSRTGSNQPQHF.

The chain has TRBV27 and TRBJ2-7, with 7 nucleotides matching TRBD2. The CDR3 totals 13 residues. J lost 3 bases, V lost 10 bases, and 9 bases had no gene match. Germline assignment: CDR1 MNHEY and CDR2 SMNVEV (reference sequence). The CDR3: CATRGLADYEQYF. CDR3 nucleotide sequence: TGTGCCACACGAGGTCTAGCGGACTACGAGCAGTACTTC.